This T cell receptor beta chain was profiled in a study of OX40 agonist ivuxolimab in advanced cancers. Clones were sequenced by immunoSEQ multiplex PCR, and TCRdb holds only the in-frame ones, with some missing. The profile shows roughly 73,000 clones, approximately 80% of them singletons. Germline V gene data show CDR1 as MNHEY and CDR2 as SVGAGI. The CDR3 loop spans 14 amino acids. With 2 bases removed from V and 3 bases from J, the gap between germline ends came to 11 bases. The sample consisted of CD4+ or CD8+ T cells sorted from blood, taken in a trial of the OX40 agonist ivuxolimab. The sequence came from an adult with an advanced solid tumor such as melanoma, head and neck, liver or kidney cancer. This sequence joins TRBV6-5 and TRBJ2-7; D perhaps matches TRBD2 (5 bases). CDR3 loop: CASSYGGSVYEQYF. For the CDR3, the DNA is TGTGCCAGCAGTTACGGTGGTAGCGTCTACGAGCAGTACTTC.